This T cell receptor (beta chain) is from a study of blood T cells in healthy people across ages. As for the study in general: About one barcoded beta molecule per two T cells was the capture yield of template switching.

J gave up 7 bases and V 8 bases, and 12 bases lay outside the gene matches. Per the germline V gene, CDR1 is SGHTA and CDR2 is FQGTGA. This CDR3 region has 14 residues. PCR was performed a second time for about 7 to 11 cycles using a sample-barcoded 5' primer and a J-beta primer mix. Each CDR3 protein is one row after TCRdb ran MiXCR on the 5' RACE reads. The sample records 600,000 to 850,000 distinct CDR3 sequences, roughly 44% being singletons. This clonotype was detected only a few times. The sequence came from a woman aged 55-70 years in good health. Sequences were obtained from blood. This chain connects TRBV7-3 to TRBJ2-7, with 9 bases matching TRBD2. CDR3 sequence (DNA): TGTGCCAGCGGTTCCGCGGGAGGGCCAGGTGAGCAGTACTTC. Translating it yields CASGSAGGPGEQYF.